Sequencing of this TCR beta chain was carried out in a study of blood T cell repertoires in COVID-19. Only in-frame clones appear in the TCRdb table, and some are missing; sequencing was by immunoSEQ multiplex PCR. The sample records about 160,000 clones, 82% being singletons. V dropped 1 base and J dropped 3 bases, with 15 bases sitting between them. Germline CDR1 and CDR2: SGHAT and FQNNGV. CDR3 length equals 16 residues. Participants were aged 18 to 89 years, lived in under 25 US areas, and enrolled virtually. Membership in each cohort depended on participant-reported clinical history. The chain couples TRBV11-2 to TRBJ1-1, with a possible D match to TRBD1 (5 bases). The TCR was taken from a man aged 55 to 69 who had recovered from COVID-19. The sample comprised PBMCs or T cells enriched from blood (not recorded which). The CDR3 nucleotides are TGTGCCAGCAGCTTAGTATGGGGACCGGGGGACACTGAAGCTTTCTTT. This codes for CASSLVWGPGDTEAFF. Full variable domain (outside the CDR3, taken from reference TRBV11-2 and TRBJ1-1): EAGVAQSPRYKIIEKRQSVAFWCNPISGHATLYWYQQILGQGPKLLIQFQNNGVVDDSQLPKDRFSAERLKGVDSTLKIQPAKLEDSAVYLCASSLVWGPGDTEAFFGQGTRLTVV.